The 25 T cell receptor beta chains below were found in one sample sequenced in a study of cytomegalovirus exposure and HLA in healthy donors. The PCR contained 60 Vbeta and 13 Jbeta primers. Clones were read by immunoSEQ multiplex PCR, and TCRdb kept only the in-frame ones, dropping some. Of nearly 80,000 clones detected, approximately 79% appear once; the ten largest clones hold less than 25%. Material for sequencing was PBMCs. The receptors here all came from a woman between 40 and 50 years old in good health and CMV-seropositive.

The chain has TRBV19 and TRBJ2-7, with 7 bases identical to TRBD1. This CDR3 spans 15 amino acids. Germline values: CDR1 LNHDA, CDR2 SQIVND (reference sequence). Trimming cost V 3 bases and J 1 base; bases outside gene matches: 6. In DNA form, the CDR3 reads TGTGCCAGTAGTATCGACAAACAGGGGTCCTACGAGCAGTACTTC. Translating it yields CASSIDKQGSYEQYF.

The chain joins TRBV6-5 to TRBJ1-1, with TRBD1 identical over 9 bases. CDR3 length equals 15 residues. Germline CDR1 is MNHEY and CDR2 is SVGAGI. V trimming: 0 bases; J trimming: 5 bases; junction bases outside the gene matches: 4. CDR3 bases: TGTGCCAGCAGTTACTCGGGACAGGGCCGGACTGAAGCTTTCTTT. This gives the protein CASSYSGQGRTEAFF.

This chain uses TRBV7-2 with TRBJ2-1; D may be TRBD1 (6 bases). V shed 0 bases and J shed 1 base, with 13 bases lying between them. This CDR3 has 17 residues. CDR1 and CDR2 (germline): SGHTA, FQGNSA. The CDR3 is CASSLAAGAGSYNEQFF. The CDR3 DNA reads as TGTGCCAGCAGCTTAGCTGCAGGGGCGGGTTCCTACAATGAGCAGTTCTTC.

The genes are TRBV7-3 and TRBJ2-2, with 10 bases lining up with TRBD2. Germline assignment: CDR1 SGHTA and CDR2 FQGTGA. Unmatched junction bases numbered 8, after V lost 1 base and J lost 6 bases. The CDR3 contains 17 residues. The CDR3 region is CASSLRGTSVLAGELFF. CDR3 nucleotides: TGTGCCAGCAGCTTAAGGGGGACTAGCGTTTTAGCCGGGGAGCTGTTTTTT.

V usage is TRBV6-6 and J usage is TRBJ2-1; 9 bases fit TRBD1. V lost 4 bases to trimming and J lost 10 bases; unmatched junction nucleotides: 5. The germline gives CDR1 MNHNY, CDR2 SVGAGI (reference sequence). The CDR3 has 13 residues. CDR3 residues: CASSSRTGDEQFF. The CDR3 DNA is TGTGCCAGCAGTTCCAGGACAGGGGACGAGCAGTTCTTC.

The chain joins TRBV19 to TRBJ1-1; D perhaps matches TRBD1 (5 bases). V lost 10 bases to trimming and J lost 5 bases, with 14 bases between them. The germline V gene encodes CDR1 LNHDA and CDR2 SQIVND (reference sequence). This CDR3 has 12 amino acids. The CDR3 protein is CATRRAGTEAFF. The CDR3 nucleotides are TGTGCCACGAGGAGGGCAGGGACTGAAGCTTTCTTT. The full variable domain, its missing parts supplied by reference TRBV19 and TRBJ1-1, is DGGITQSPKYLFRKEGQNVTLSCEQNLNHDAMYWYRQDPGQGLRLIYYSQIVNDFQKGDIAEGYSVSREKKESFPLTVTSAQKNPTAFYLCATRRAGTEAFFGQGTRLTVV.

The chain has TRBV30 and TRBJ1-3; 7 nucleotides line up with TRBD1. From germline, CDR1 is GTSNPN and CDR2 SVGIG (reference sequence). This CDR3 has 15 amino acids. Trimming at V came to 0 bases and at J to 4 bases, leaving 6 bases not matched to a gene. In nucleotides, the CDR3 is TGTGCCTGGAGTGTTATGAAGGGACAGGGAAACACCATATATTTT. It specifies CAWSVMKGQGNTIYF.

The chain combines TRBV4-2 with TRBJ1-1, with TRBD1 matching over 7 bases. Germline CDR1 and CDR2: LGHNA and YNFKEQ. V gave up 0 bases and J gave up 3 bases; unmatched junction bases: 13. This CDR3 is 18 amino acids long. CDR3 loop: CASSQDHLDPRGYTEAFF. The CDR3 coding sequence is TGTGCCAGCAGCCAAGATCATTTGGACCCCAGGGGGTACACTGAAGCTTTCTTT.

This chain connects TRBV19 to TRBJ2-2; D possibly corresponds to TRBD2 (5 bases). Germline lookup yields CDR1 LNHDA and CDR2 SQIVND (reference sequence). The CDR3 extends over 13 amino acids. Trimming cost V 4 bases and J 5 bases, with 8 bases left between them. DNA of the CDR3: TGTGCCAGTAGTACCCGGGGAACCGGGGAGCTGTTTTTT. Its translation: CASSTRGTGELFF. The whole variable domain, filled in from reference TRBV19 and TRBJ2-2, reads DGGITQSPKYLFRKEGQNVTLSCEQNLNHDAMYWYRQDPGQGLRLIYYSQIVNDFQKGDIAEGYSVSREKKESFPLTVTSAQKNPTAFYLCASSTRGTGELFFGEGSRLTVL.

The V call is TRBV5-6, the J call TRBJ2-1, with 7 bases aligning to TRBD1. This CDR3 region has 15 residues. Germline CDR1 is SGHDT and CDR2 is YYEEEE. V trimming: 1 base; J trimming: 6 bases; junction bases outside the gene matches: 7. The CDR3 sequence is CASSLRTGIPNEQFF. The CDR3 nucleotides read TGTGCCAGCAGCTTGAGGACAGGTATCCCCAATGAGCAGTTCTTC.

The chain joins TRBV6-5 to TRBJ1-5, with unresolved D. CDR1 is MNHEY, CDR2 SVGAGI, per germline. The CDR3 is 15 amino acids. V lost 6 bases and J 5 bases, leaving 17 bases between the germline ends. Written as DNA, the CDR3 is TGTGCCAGCAGCCAACAATGGGAGGGAGATCAGCCCCAGCATTTT. It specifies CASSQQWEGDQPQHF.

The rearrangement uses TRBV27 and TRBJ1-2; D is unresolved. V lost 3 bases to trimming and J lost 8 bases, with 13 bases between them. Germline V gene sequence: CDR1 MNHEY, CDR2 SMNVEV (reference sequence). The CDR3 consists of 13 residues. CDR3 sequence reads: CASSFFGDVGYTF. CDR3 bases: TGTGCCAGCAGTTTTTTTGGAGACGTGGGCTACACCTTC.

J is TRBJ2-5 and V is TRBV7-9; 7 bases match TRBD1. Per germline, CDR1 SEHNR and CDR2 FQNEAQ (reference sequence). The length of the CDR3 is 15 residues. Trimming took 5 bases from V and 0 from J; bases not matched to a gene: 6. The CDR3 DNA sequence: TGTGCCAGCAGCCCTCCTACAGGGGACCAAGAGACCCAGTACTTC. This translates into CASSPPTGDQETQYF.

The rearrangement uses TRBV6-4 and TRBJ2-1; 13 bases are a match to TRBD2. With V trimmed by 8 bases and J by 5 bases, 6 bases remained unmatched. Germline CDR1 and CDR2: MRHNA and SNTAGT. CDR3 length: 15 residues. CDR3 in amino acids: CASAALAGGHNEQFF. The CDR3 DNA reads as TGTGCCAGCGCAGCACTAGCGGGGGGGCACAATGAGCAGTTCTTC.

This chain connects TRBV5-8 to TRBJ2-1; D possibly corresponds to TRBD1 (6 bases). CDR1 SGHTS and CDR2 YDEGEE come from the germline V gene. The CDR3 loop spans 14 amino acids. The V end lost 7 bases, the J end lost 1 base, and 12 bases lay between the germline ends. As DNA, the CDR3 is TGTGCCAGCGGGGGCCGGGTTTCCTACAATGAGCAGTTCTTC. Translating gives CASGGRVSYNEQFF.

Turning to this clone: At the DNA level, this CDR3 is encoded by other sequences in the same sample as well. V gene TRBV29-1 combines with J gene TRBJ1-1; D gene uncertain. Trimming took 3 bases from V and 0 from J, leaving 8 bases between them. CDR1 and CDR2 from the germline V gene are SQVTM and ANQGSEA. This CDR3 spans 13 amino acids. CDR3 amino acids: CSVEGRLNTEAFF. The CDR3 bases are TGCAGCGTTGAGGGGAGACTGAACACTGAAGCTTTCTTT.

The chain carries TRBV9 and TRBJ2-3, with 8 bases matching TRBD1. CDR1 SGDLS and CDR2 YYNGEE come from the germline V gene. CDR3 length: 17 residues. The J segment lost 8 bases and the V segment lost 7 bases, leaving 21 bases of the junction unmatched. CDR3 in DNA: TGTGCCAGCGGGGTCCCCAGACAGGGCAGGGGGCTAGGTACGCAGTATTTT. Its protein is CASGVPRQGRGLGTQYF.

CDR3 coding DNA: TGCAGCGTTGGTTCGGGACAGAATACCTACAATGAGCAGTTCTTC. Translating it yields CSVGSGQNTYNEQFF. This chain connects TRBV29-1 to TRBJ2-1; 7 bases map to TRBD1. The J segment lost 2 bases and the V segment lost 4 bases, leaving 8 bases of the junction unmatched. CDR1 and CDR2 (germline): SQVTM, ANQGSEA. The CDR3 consists of 15 residues.

This sequence joins TRBV5-5 and TRBJ2-6, with D unclear. Germline CDR1 and CDR2: SGHKS and YYEKEE (reference sequence). Trimming pared 0 bases from V and 0 bases from J, leaving 4 bases between. There are 15 residues in the CDR3. The CDR3 bases are TGTGCCAGCAGCTTGGGAGACTCTGGGGCCAACGTCCTGACTTTC. It specifies CASSLGDSGANVLTF.

This clone turned up a few times. V usage is TRBV6-6 and J usage is TRBJ1-3; 8 bases fit TRBD1. From germline, CDR1 is MNHNY and CDR2 SVGAGI (reference sequence). The length of the CDR3 is 15 residues. V lost 5 bases, J lost 2 bases, and 5 bases stayed unmatched. CDR3 in amino acids: CASSPPGQAGNTIYF. For the CDR3, the DNA is TGTGCCAGCAGTCCCCCGGGACAGGCTGGAAACACCATATATTTT.

This clone was counted between two and nine times. The J gene is TRBJ1-1, the V gene TRBV7-9, with D tentatively TRBD1 (5 bases). The CDR3 is 15 residues long. Trimming pared 0 bases from V and 1 base from J, leaving 9 bases between. CDR1 and CDR2 (germline): SEHNR, FQNEAQ (reference sequence). The CDR3 DNA sequence: TGTGCCAGCAGCTTAGCGTTGACAGCGAACACTGAAGCTTTCTTT. Protein sequence: CASSLALTANTEAFF.

The V gene is TRBV10-2, the J gene TRBJ2-2, with 9 bases fitting TRBD2. The V and J ends lost 4 bases and 4 bases, in that order; junction bases with no gene match: 4. This CDR3 region has 15 residues. Germline V CDR1 and CDR2: WSHSY, SAAADI. The CDR3 DNA reads as TGCGCCAGCAGTGTACTAGCGGGTTCCACCGGGGAGCTGTTTTTT. Translating it yields CASSVLAGSTGELFF.

The J gene is TRBJ1-5, the V gene TRBV28, with D hard to call. V was pared by 2 bases and J by 7 bases, with 6 bases between. The CDR3 totals 12 residues. CDR1 MDHEN and CDR2 SYDVKM come from the germline V gene. This CDR3 is CASSLRLQPQHF. CDR3 nucleotide sequence: TGTGCCAGCAGTTTACGACTACAGCCCCAGCATTTT.

V is TRBV7-9 and J is TRBJ1-2; D is perhaps TRBD1 (5 bases). The germline V gene has CDR1 SEHNR and CDR2 FQNEAQ (reference sequence). This CDR3 region has 12 residues. Trimming left V 5 bases short and J 8 bases short, with 12 bases between. The CDR3 sequence: CASSAQDKGYTF. CDR3 DNA: TGTGCCAGCAGCGCCCAGGACAAGGGCTACACCTTC.

This clone occurred a few times. V usage is TRBV4-1 and J usage is TRBJ1-2, with D perhaps matching TRBD1 (6 bases). Germline CDR1 MGHRA, CDR2 YSYEKL. CDR3 length: 14 residues. Trimming pared 3 bases from V and 4 bases from J, leaving 12 bases between. In DNA, the CDR3 is TGCGCCAGCAGCCACTCGGGACAAATCTATGGCTACACCTTC. Encoded protein: CASSHSGQIYGYTF.